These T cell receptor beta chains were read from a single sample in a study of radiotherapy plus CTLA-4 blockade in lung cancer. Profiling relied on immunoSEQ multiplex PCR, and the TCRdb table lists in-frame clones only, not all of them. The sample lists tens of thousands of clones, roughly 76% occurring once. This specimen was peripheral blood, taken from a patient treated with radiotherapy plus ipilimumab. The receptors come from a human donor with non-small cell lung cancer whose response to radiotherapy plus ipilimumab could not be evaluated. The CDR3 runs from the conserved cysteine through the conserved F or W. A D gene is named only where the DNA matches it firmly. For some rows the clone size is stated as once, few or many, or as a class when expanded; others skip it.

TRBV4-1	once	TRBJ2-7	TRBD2	TGCGCCAGCAGCCGTGCGCTAGGGGCTAGCGGGAGGTCCTACGAGCAGTACTTC	CASSRALGASGRSYEQYF
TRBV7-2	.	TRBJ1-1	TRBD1	TGTGCCAGCAGCTTAAGACAGGGCACTGAAGCTTTCTTT	CASSLRQGTEAFF
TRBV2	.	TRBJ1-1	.	TGTGCCAGCATGCGGGACTGGAACACTGAAGCTTTCTTT	CASMRDWNTEAFF
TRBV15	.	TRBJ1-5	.	TGTGCCACCAGTTCCCCCGGGGGCAATCAGCCCCAGCATTTT	CATSSPGGNQPQHF
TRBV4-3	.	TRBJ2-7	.	TGCGCCAGCAGCCAAGAGGACGGGGGAACTAACGAGCAGTACTTC	CASSQEDGGTNEQYF
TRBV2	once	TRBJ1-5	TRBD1	TGTGCCAGCAGTGAAGCGCTTCGAGGGACAGGGGGTCAGCCCCAGCATTTT	CASSEALRGTGGQPQHF
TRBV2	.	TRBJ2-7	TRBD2	TGTGCCAGCCTCGACTTTAGCGGGTACGAGCAGTACTTC	CASLDFSGYEQYF
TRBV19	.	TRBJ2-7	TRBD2	TGTGCCAGTAGTATAGGCGGACTAGCGGGAGTCCTCGACGGGCAGTACTTC	CASSIGGLAGVLDGQYF
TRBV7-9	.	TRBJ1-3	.	TGTGCCAGCAGCTTAGCGGGGGCAAGGGCTGGAAACACCATATATTTT	CASSLAGARAGNTIYF
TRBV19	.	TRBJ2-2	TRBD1	TGTGCCAGTACTTACTCCGGGACAGGGGGCAACACCGGGGAGCTGTTTTTT	CASTYSGTGGNTGELFF
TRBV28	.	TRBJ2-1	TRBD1	TGTGCCAGCAGCCATCTTATGGGGGGACAGGGGGCTACGGTGTCCTACAATGAGCAGTTCTTC	CASSHLMGGQGATVSYNEQFF
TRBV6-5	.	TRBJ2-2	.	TGTGCCAGCAGTCCCAGGACCGGGGAGCTGTTTTTT	CASSPRTGELFF
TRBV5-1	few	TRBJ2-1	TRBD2	TGCGCCAGCAGCTTGTGGGCAGGGGGTAGGACTAGCGGGGGTGGCTACAATGAGCAGTTCTTC	CASSLWAGGRTSGGGYNEQFF
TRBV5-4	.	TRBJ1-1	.	TGTGCCAGCAGCTCGGGACTTTTGAACACTGAAGCTTTCTTT	CASSSGLLNTEAFF
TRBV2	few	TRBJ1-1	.	TGTGCCAGCAGGCGGGGAATGAACACTGAAGCTTTCTTT	CASRRGMNTEAFF
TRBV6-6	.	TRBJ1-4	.	TGTGCCAGCAGTATCCCCGAGAGGCGGGGAAAGGAAAAACTGTTTTTT	CASSIPERRGKEKLFF
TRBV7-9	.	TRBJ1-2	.	TGTGCCAGCAGCGATACTAGTAACTATGGCTACACCTTC	CASSDTSNYGYTF
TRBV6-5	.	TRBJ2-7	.	TGCGCCAGCAGTTACGTGGACAGCTCCTACGAGCAGTACTTC	CASSYVDSSYEQYF
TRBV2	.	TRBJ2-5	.	TGTGCCAGCGGGAGGGACAGGTCAGTGGCCCAAGAGACCCAGTACTTC	CASGRDRSVAQETQYF
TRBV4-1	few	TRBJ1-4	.	TGCGCCAGCAGCCAAGATTACTTCCTAGGTGAAAAACTGTTTTTT	CASSQDYFLGEKLFF
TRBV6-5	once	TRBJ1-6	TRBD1	TGTGCCAGCAGTTACACGGGACAGGGAAAGCCCCTCCACTTT	CASSYTGQGKPLHF
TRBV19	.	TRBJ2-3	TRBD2	TGTGCCAGTAGTCCCTGGGAGGGAACAGATACGCAGTATTTT	CASSPWEGTDTQYF
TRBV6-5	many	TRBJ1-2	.	TGTGCCAGCAGTTTAGGGGGAGCTAACCCCTATGGCTACACCTTC	CASSLGGANPYGYTF